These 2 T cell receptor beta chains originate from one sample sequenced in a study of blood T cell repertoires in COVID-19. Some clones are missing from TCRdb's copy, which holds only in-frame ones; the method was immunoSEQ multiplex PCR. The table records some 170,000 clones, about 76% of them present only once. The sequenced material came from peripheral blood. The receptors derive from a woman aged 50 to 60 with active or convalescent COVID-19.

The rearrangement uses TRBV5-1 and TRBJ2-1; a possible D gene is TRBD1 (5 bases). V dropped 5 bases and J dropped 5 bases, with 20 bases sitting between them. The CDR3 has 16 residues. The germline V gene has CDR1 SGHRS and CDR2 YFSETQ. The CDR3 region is CASSYGVGRKHNEQFF. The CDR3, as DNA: TGCGCCAGCAGTTATGGGGTGGGGCGTAAACACAATGAGCAGTTCTTC.

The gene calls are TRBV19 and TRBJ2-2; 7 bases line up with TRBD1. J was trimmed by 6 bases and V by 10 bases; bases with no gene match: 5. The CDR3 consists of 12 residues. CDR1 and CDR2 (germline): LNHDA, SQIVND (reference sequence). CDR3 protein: CATTTGPGELFF. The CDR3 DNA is TGTGCCACCACGACAGGGCCCGGGGAGCTGTTTTTT.